The 15 T cell receptor beta chains below were found in one sample sequenced in a study of shared T cell receptors in the human thymus. The repertoire was sequenced with immunoSEQ multiplex PCR; TCRdb's copy has only in-frame clones and lacks some. Of hundreds of thousands of clones detected, about four fifths appear once; the ten largest clones hold approximately 0.013%. The same sample was also used in a study of human thymus T cells.

The specimen sequenced was thymocytes. The receptors stem from a boy under two years old with a congenital heart defect.

The rearrangement joins TRBV27 to TRBJ2-7; perhaps TRBD2 as D (6 bases). This CDR3 is 15 amino acids long. V lost 4 bases and J lost 3, with 16 bases in between. Germline-derived CDR1 and CDR2 are MNHEY and SMNVEV (reference sequence). CDR3: CASSSHRLAYYEQYF. In nucleotides, the CDR3 is TGTGCCAGCAGTTCCCACCGGCTAGCGTACTACGAGCAGTACTTC.

The gene calls are TRBV5-4 and TRBJ2-2; 7 bases agree with TRBD2. The CDR3 totals 15 residues. V trimming: 0 bases; J trimming: 3 bases; junction bases outside the gene matches: 2. The V gene's germline CDR1 is SGHNT and CDR2 YYREEE (reference sequence). The CDR3 DNA is TGTGCCAGCAGCTTGGGGCTAGCGGACACCGGGGAGCTGTTTTTT. The encoded protein is CASSLGLADTGELFF. Full variable domain (outside the CDR3, taken from reference TRBV5-4 and TRBJ2-2): ETGVTQSPTHLIKTRGQQVTLRCSSQSGHNTVSWYQQALGQGPQFIFQYYREEENGRGNFPPRFSGLQFPNYSSELNVNALELDDSALYLCASSLGLADTGELFFGEGSRLTVL.

J is TRBJ2-3 and V is TRBV11-3, with 11 bases matching TRBD2. Trimming cost V 5 bases and J 1 base; bases outside gene matches: 17. CDR1 is SGHNT and CDR2 is YENEEA in the germline V gene. The CDR3 spans 20 residues. The CDR3 bases are TGTGCCAGCAGCACTCAGGGGCTAGCGGGAGGTTTGGTTGGCACAGATACGCAGTATTTT. Translation: CASSTQGLAGGLVGTDTQYF.

J is TRBJ1-1 and V is TRBV28; 9 bases map to TRBD1. CDR1 MDHEN and CDR2 SYDVKM come from the germline V gene. The CDR3 has 13 amino acids. The J segment lost 5 bases and the V segment lost 7 bases, leaving 5 bases of the junction unmatched. The CDR3 DNA is TGTGCCAGCAACGACAGGGGGAATACTGAAGCTTTCTTT. It yields the protein CASNDRGNTEAFF. Full variable domain (outside the CDR3, taken from reference TRBV28 and TRBJ1-1): DVKVTQSSRYLVKRTGEKVFLECVQDMDHENMFWYRQDPGLGLRLIYFSYDVKMKEKGDIPEGYSVSREKKERFSLILESASTNQTSMYLCASNDRGNTEAFFGQGTRLTVV.

This sequence joins TRBV9 and TRBJ2-1; the D is unclear. The CDR3 contains 20 residues. In germline, CDR1 is SGDLS, CDR2 YYNGEE. V shed 0 bases and J shed 2 bases, with 24 bases lying between them. The chain's CDR3 is CASSVGPLPDWAWPYNEQFF. CDR3 bases: TGTGCCAGCAGCGTAGGTCCCCTCCCAGATTGGGCCTGGCCCTACAATGAGCAGTTCTTC.

The table lists this clone with a count of one. The chain carries TRBV7-2 and TRBJ1-5; 8 nucleotides match TRBD1. Germline V gene data show CDR1 as SGHTA and CDR2 as FQGNSA. CDR3 length: 15 amino acids. Trimming took 5 bases from V and 5 from J; bases not matched to a gene: 8. CDR3 sequence (DNA): TGTGCCAGCAGCACCGCGGACAGGGCGGATCAGCCCCAGCATTTT. It yields the protein CASSTADRADQPQHF.

This clone was recorded once. The V and J genes are TRBV28 and TRBJ2-3, with 8 bases matching TRBD2. The germline V gene encodes CDR1 MDHEN and CDR2 SYDVKM. V lost 5 bases, J lost 5 bases, and 12 bases stayed unmatched. CDR3 length equals 16 residues. CDR3 nucleotide sequence: TGTGCCAGCAGTGCGCGCGGGGGGCATGCGATAGATACGCAGTATTTT. Translating gives CASSARGGHAIDTQYF.

V and J are TRBV30 and TRBJ2-3, with D possibly TRBD2 on 6 matching bases. The germline CDR1 and CDR2 sequences are GTSNPN and SVGIG (reference sequence). Trimming took 3 bases from V and 2 from J, leaving 12 bases between them. This CDR3 has 14 amino acids. CDR3 sequence (DNA): TGTGCCTGGAGCCCCGCGGGGAACACAGATACGCAGTATTTT. Its protein product is CAWSPAGNTDTQYF.

This rearrangement joins TRBV6-5 to TRBJ1-2, with 7 bases that match TRBD1. The junction had 12 bases not matched to a gene; V was cut back by 4 bases and J by 4 bases. Germline values: CDR1 MNHEY, CDR2 SVGAGI. The length of the CDR3 is 16 residues. CDR3 region: CASSCTVGQPPYGYTF. The CDR3 nucleotides read TGTGCCAGCAGTTGTACGGTGGGACAGCCGCCCTATGGCTACACCTTC.

This clone was recorded only once. The rearrangement joins TRBV6-5 to TRBJ1-2; 9 positions agree with TRBD1. This CDR3 has 15 amino acids. The germline V gene has CDR1 MNHEY and CDR2 SVGAGI. The J segment lost 6 bases and the V segment lost 4 bases, leaving 9 bases of the junction unmatched. As DNA, the CDR3 is TGTGCCAGCAGTTTCCTGAGGACAGGGGTCGATGGCTACACCTTC. Amino acid sequence: CASSFLRTGVDGYTF.

The chain is built from TRBV5-4 and TRBJ2-7; TRBD2 is a possible D gene (5 bases). Germline V gene sequence: CDR1 SGHNT, CDR2 YYREEE (reference sequence). Trimming shortened V by 4 bases and J by 3 bases, and 14 bases separated the two germline ends. This CDR3 contains 14 residues. The chain's CDR3 is CASSHGLGHYEQYF. The CDR3 DNA reads TGTGCCAGCAGCCATGGACTGGGCCACTACGAGCAGTACTTC. The whole variable domain, filled in from reference TRBV5-4 and TRBJ2-7, reads ETGVTQSPTHLIKTRGQQVTLRCSSQSGHNTVSWYQQALGQGPQFIFQYYREEENGRGNFPPRFSGLQFPNYSSELNVNALELDDSALYLCASSHGLGHYEQYFGPGTRLTVT.

The genes are TRBV7-9 and TRBJ2-7; 10 bases line up with TRBD2. The germline V gene encodes CDR1 SEHNR and CDR2 FQNEAQ (reference sequence). V lost 3 bases and J lost 0; bases outside the gene matches: 8. CDR3 length: 17 residues. DNA of the CDR3: TGTGCCAGCAGCTTGGCCCAGGGACTAGCGCTCTCCTACGAGCAGTACTTC. Amino acids: CASSLAQGLALSYEQYF. Looking up the rest from reference TRBV7-9 and TRBJ2-7 gives the full variable domain: DTGVSQNPRHKITKRGQNVTFRCDPISEHNRLYWYRQTLGQGPEFLTYFQNEAQLEKSRLLSDRFSAERPKGSFSTLEIQRTEQGDSAMYLCASSLAQGLALSYEQYFGPGTRLTVT.

The gene calls are TRBV6-1 and TRBJ1-5, with D perhaps TRBD1 (5 bases). The CDR3 contains 16 residues. The V end lost 0 bases, the J end lost 6 bases, and 15 bases lay between the germline ends. Germline CDR1 and CDR2: MNHNS and SASEGT. DNA for the CDR3: TGTGCCAGCAGTGAAGCGGGAGGGGCGCTCAGTCAGCCCCAGCATTTT. This codes for CASSEAGGALSQPQHF.

This sequence joins TRBV6-1 and TRBJ1-5, with TRBD1 as a possible D gene (5 bases). CDR1 is MNHNS, CDR2 SASEGT, per germline. V lost 6 bases, J lost 4 bases, and 13 bases lay in between. The CDR3 totals 14 residues. This CDR3 is CASRATAYNQPQHF. The CDR3 DNA follows: TGTGCCAGCAGGGCGACAGCTTATAATCAGCCCCAGCATTTT.

V is TRBV5-4 and J is TRBJ2-7; 8 bases align to TRBD1. After removal of 5 bases from V and 1 base from J, the junction contained 8 bases not matched to a gene. This CDR3 is built from 15 residues. Per germline, CDR1 SGHNT and CDR2 YYREEE (reference sequence). CDR3 DNA sequence: TGTGCCAGCAGTCCTGACAGGGGAAGTTCCTACGAGCAGTACTTC. Its translation: CASSPDRGSSYEQYF.